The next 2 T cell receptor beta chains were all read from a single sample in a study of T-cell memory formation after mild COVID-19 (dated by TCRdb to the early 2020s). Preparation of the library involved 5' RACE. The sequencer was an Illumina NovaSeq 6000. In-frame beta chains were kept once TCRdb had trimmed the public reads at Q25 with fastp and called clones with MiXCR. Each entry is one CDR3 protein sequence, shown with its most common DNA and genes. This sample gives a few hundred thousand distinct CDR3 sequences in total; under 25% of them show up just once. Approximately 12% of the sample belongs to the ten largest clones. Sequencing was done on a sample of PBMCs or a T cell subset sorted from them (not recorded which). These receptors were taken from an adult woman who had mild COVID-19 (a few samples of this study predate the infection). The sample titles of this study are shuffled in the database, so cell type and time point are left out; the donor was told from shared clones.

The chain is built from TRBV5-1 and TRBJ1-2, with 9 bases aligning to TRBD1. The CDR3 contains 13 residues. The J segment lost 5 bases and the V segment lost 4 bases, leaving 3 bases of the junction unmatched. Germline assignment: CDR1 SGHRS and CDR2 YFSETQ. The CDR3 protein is CASSDGQGYGYTF. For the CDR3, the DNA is TGCGCCAGCAGCGACGGACAGGGGTATGGCTACACCTTC.

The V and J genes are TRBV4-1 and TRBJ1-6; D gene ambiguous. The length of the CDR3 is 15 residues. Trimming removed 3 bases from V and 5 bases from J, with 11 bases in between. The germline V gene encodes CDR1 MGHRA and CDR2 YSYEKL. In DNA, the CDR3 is TGCGCCAGCAGCCATGTAGGGCTCGATAATTCACCCCTCCACTTT. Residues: CASSHVGLDNSPLHF.